This TCR beta chain was observed in a study of cytomegalovirus exposure and HLA in healthy donors (dated by TCRdb to the late 2010s). For the wider study: The 666 repertoires of the first cohort and the 110 or so validation repertoires were produced on the same platform, according to a later analysis. A separate validation cohort of over a hundred different subjects was used in addition to the roughly 670-subject first cohort. The study aimed to test whether cataloging public T cell receptors could reveal signatures of past pathogen exposure. To predict cytomegalovirus infection status, the study brought together high-throughput TCR immunosequencing, statistical association of individual TCRs with disease status, and machine learning. Study-wide findings and limitations: The authors suggested that the approach could potentially be generalized to other disease states and immunological phenotypes. In both the original and validation cohorts, the classifier was reported to diagnose cytomegalovirus status with high specificity and sensitivity. In a later analysis, TCRs clustered in the first cohort were found to also tend to co-occur in the 120 or so validation repertoires, with about 94% of cluster scores above 0. In vitro tests confirmed that a few of the cytomegalovirus-associated TCR beta chains recognize cytomegalovirus antigens. Across donors, most TCR sequences were observed very rarely, whereas some public TCRs were present in many individuals. In the study, 150 to 200 TCR beta chains were listed as associated with cytomegalovirus. The validation cohort had no HLA typing available for a later analysis, so co-occurrence within that cohort was assessed over all 120 or so repertoires.

The donors belonged to the validation cohort of around 110 subjects, which was separate from the 666-subject first cohort. CDR1 and CDR2 are read off the germline V gene as MGHRA and YSYEKL. CDR3 length: 16 amino acids, cysteine to phenylalanine. Only the CDR3 part of the read is kept: 48 bases, read in frame from the first base. Cut back by 3 bases and 6 bases, the V and J ends lie 18 bases apart. Library preparation employed the immunoSEQ multiplex PCR assay. As for the authors' bioinformatics: To diagnose cytomegalovirus status from the catalog of TCR beta chain sequences, a statistical classification framework was built. TCRdb took this table from immuneACCESS and kept in-frame rearrangements with V and J called. Such tables lack part of the clones; where checked against another copy, unresolved V genes explain under half of the gap, and the rest is unexplained. V and J calls and clone size are copied from that table; D and trimming were computed from the DNA. The sample table holds fewer than 130,000 clones, of which approximately 88% were seen once. The ten largest clones take up approximately 1.4% of the sample.

This clone was found once. Its target antigen remains unknown. No base quality information exists; no much larger clone differs at one position. This chain is built from TRBV4-1 and TRBJ1-5; the D gene is perhaps TRBD1, on 6 matching bases. The origin of this receptor is a woman under 40 in good health and CMV-seropositive. The sample comprised PBMCs. In nucleotide form, the sequence is TGCGCCAGCAGCCAGGGGGATAACAGGGTGGGTCAGCCCCAGCATTTT. It is translated as CASSQGDNRVGQPQHF.